This TCR beta chain originates from a study of T cells after yellow fever vaccination. With V trimmed by 4 bases and J by 6 bases, 10 bases remained unmatched. The CDR3 is 16 amino acids. Germline V gene sequence: CDR1 SGHNT, CDR2 YYREEE (reference sequence). TCRdb re-called the 5' RACE reads through MiXCR, storing one row per CDR3 protein. The data contain about 580,000 distinct CDR3 sequences, around a sixth of them singletons. This clonotype was seen a few times. This TCR derives from a man aged 18 to 30 who received the YFV17D yellow fever vaccine. Sequenced material: PBMCs, taken 5 days after the first yellow fever vaccination. This chain connects TRBV5-4 to TRBJ2-2; the match to TRBD2 covers 9 bases. The DNA for the CDR3 is TGTGCCAGCAGCCGCGGGGGGGCCGAATCTTCCGGGGAGCTGTTTTTT. It encodes CASSRGGAESSGELFF.